This TCR beta chain originates from a study of spatial heterogeneity in lung cancer (dated by TCRdb to the late 2010s). In terms of the full investigation: Donors were about 70 patients with early-stage, untreated non-small cell lung cancer from the lung TRACERx cohort. Follow-up PBMC samples were sequenced whenever available, with a median time to follow-up of about 24 months after resection. More beta-chain than alpha-chain transcripts were consistently detected, likely reflecting higher beta-chain transcript abundance. In the raw uncorrected reads, each unique combination of TCR and UMI appeared more than ten times on average. In non-small cell lung cancer, the study quantitatively compared TCR alpha and beta repertoires across several tumor regions, matched nontumor lung, and blood. Nonsynonymous mutation counts, determined by whole-exome sequencing of tumor tissue, were related to TCR repertoire features. At surgery, both alpha and beta chains were TCR-sequenced in 220 tumor regions, about 64 matched nontumor lung samples and a few dozen PBMC samples.

The germline V gene specifies LGHNA as CDR1 and YNFKEQ as CDR2. V and J lose 0 bases and 5 bases, and a span of 12 bases separates them. The CDR3 sequence holds 15 residues, the cysteine and phenylalanine included. Just the 45-base CDR3 DNA is kept, in frame starting at base 1. What the authors observed across the whole study: Comparisons of baseline and follow-up blood repertoires included only 11 to 15 patients. Ubiquitous expanded tumor TCRs were found in blood more often at tumor resection than at routine follow-up. Additional single-cell paired TCR alpha and beta sequencing was considered necessary to confirm, at a functional level, the hypothesis that regional TCRs recognize regional mutations.

Libraries were constructed by 5' RACE. TCRdb shows the sequencer as NextSeq 500. The TCR library protocol attached a unique molecular identifier to each TCR cDNA molecule to allow correction of PCR and sequencing errors. The published analysis was carried out like this. TCR identification, UMI-based error correction and CDR3 extraction were all carried out with Decombinator tools. TCRs above a frequency of 2 per 1,000, corresponding to the top 1% of the tumor frequency distribution, were defined as expanded. Renyi diversity was computed with the R vegan package after each repertoire had been subsampled 100 times to 5,000 TCRs. To build CDR3 similarity networks, amino acid triplet string-kernel similarity was used, and CDR3s were connected when their pairwise similarity was above 0.82. TCRdb applied fastp at Q25 and MiXCR to the public reads, then kept only in-frame beta chains. Rows are unified per CDR3 protein, each entry keeping the most common DNA and genes. It is TCRdb's table, rather than the study itself, that gives the V and J calls and clone size. The sample records around 27,000 distinct CDR3 sequences, 5.4% of which are singletons. The top ten constitute 20% to 25% of the sample.

The label giving this sample's time point can be read as: blood at routine non-recurrence follow-up after resection. Whole RNA extracted from tumor and nontumor lung tissue, or from cryopreserved PBMC samples, was used for TCR sequencing without cell sorting. A patient was chosen for TCR sequencing only when enough RNA was available from at least two tumor regions. This clonotype was recorded a few times. There is no known antigen for this receptor. No base quality information exists; no much larger clone differs at one position. In this chain, TRBV4-2 is recombined with TRBJ2-3; a weak D assignment points to TRBD2 (6 bases agree). The clonotype originates from a female donor with early-stage non-small cell lung cancer. The specimen was PBMCs, collected at follow-up. The DNA sequence follows: TGTGCCAGCAGCCAAGATGGGGGGATCGGAGATACGCAGTATTTT. Its protein product is CASSQDGGIGDTQYF.